The next 14 T cell receptor beta chains were all read from a single sample in a study of T-cell memory formation after mild COVID-19. MiXCR, run by TCRdb on the 5' RACE reads, gives a single entry per CDR3 protein. The data hold hundreds of thousands of distinct CDR3 sequences, with approximately 16% observed a single time. Sequenced: PBMCs or a T cell subset sorted from them (not recorded which). The receptors derive from a man between 18 and 35 years old who had mild COVID-19 (a few samples of this study predate the infection). Cell type and time point are not known.

This clonotype was counted only a few times. J is TRBJ2-7 and V is TRBV24-1, with no clear D. The germline V and J ends were trimmed by 8 bases and 5 bases, with 15 bases remaining between them. There are 13 residues in the CDR3. Germline CDR1 KGHDR, CDR2 SFDVKD. CDR3 DNA sequence: TGTGCCACCAAGTACCACAGAGGTCACGAGCAGTACGTC. It codes for CATKYHRGHEQYV.

This chain joins TRBV6-6 and TRBJ1-3; D unresolved. Looked up from germline, CDR1 is MNHNY and CDR2 is SVGAGI (reference sequence). V was cut by 6 bases and J by 2 bases, with 5 bases left in between. This CDR3 region has 12 residues. CDR3 sequence reads: CASRVPGNTIYF. For the CDR3, the DNA is TGTGCCAGCAGGGTCCCTGGAAACACCATATATTTT.

The V call is TRBV4-3, the J call TRBJ1-2; D not certain. Trimming removed 4 bases at V and 4 bases at J, with 10 bases between. This CDR3 is 13 amino acids long. Looked up from germline, CDR1 is LGHNA and CDR2 is YSLEER. The CDR3 is CASSPAPGYGYTF. Written as DNA, the CDR3 is TGCGCCAGCAGCCCCGCGCCTGGCTATGGCTACACCTTC.

This clonotype occurred a few times. The chain carries TRBV6-2 or TRBV6-3 and TRBJ1-1; D is uncertain. V dropped 1 base and J dropped 1 base, with 4 bases sitting between them. The CDR3 sequence is 13 residues long. The germline gives CDR1 MNHEY, CDR2 SVGEGT. The CDR3 protein is CASSYWQNTEAFF. In DNA form, the CDR3 reads TGTGCCAGCAGTTACTGGCAGAACACTGAAGCTTTCTTT.

V usage is TRBV5-1 and J usage is TRBJ1-1; weak D call: TRBD1 (5 bases). The CDR3 sequence is 13 residues long. Trimming stripped 1 base from V and 5 bases from J, with 9 bases between. The germline gives CDR1 SGHRS, CDR2 YFSETQ. The CDR3 region has the DNA TGCGCCAGCAGCTTGCTAGGGGAAACTGAAGCTTTCTTT. Encoded protein: CASSLLGETEAFF.

The chain joins TRBV2 to TRBJ2-1, with D perhaps matching TRBD1 (6 bases). V gave up 7 bases and J gave up 0 bases, with 10 bases separating them. The CDR3 is 14 residues long. CDR1 and CDR2 from the germline V gene are SNHLY and FYNNEI. The CDR3 nucleotides read TGTGCCAGCAAGGAACAGGGCTCCTACAATGAGCAGTTCTTC. Amino acid sequence: CASKEQGSYNEQFF.

This sequence joins TRBV5-1 and TRBJ2-7; D is ambiguous. The CDR3 totals 15 residues. Germline assignment: CDR1 SGHRS and CDR2 YFSETQ. Trimming left V 0 bases short and J 0 bases short, with 10 bases between. CDR3 DNA: TGCGCCAGCAGCTTGGGTCCAGCCACCTCCTACGAGCAGTACTTC. Its translation is CASSLGPATSYEQYF.

The chain recombines TRBV20-1 with TRBJ1-2; a weak D match, TRBD1 (5 bases). From germline, CDR1 is DFQATT and CDR2 SNEGSKA (reference sequence). The length of the CDR3 is 14 residues. Trimming left V 1 base short and J 5 bases short, with 14 bases between. The CDR3 reads CSARVGGTGYGYTF. CDR3 coding DNA: TGCAGTGCTAGAGTAGGAGGGACGGGTTATGGCTACACCTTC.

Only a few counts were recorded for this clonotype. This chain links TRBV20-1 with TRBJ2-1, with D perhaps TRBD1 (7 bases). This CDR3 is built from 16 residues. Between the trimmed V and J ends, which lost 2 bases and 0 bases, there was a span of 14 bases. CDR1 and CDR2 (germline): DFQATT, SNEGSKA (reference sequence). Written as DNA, the CDR3 is TGCAGTGCTAGACCACCAGGGGGGAGCTCCTACAATGAGCAGTTCTTC. Its translation is CSARPPGGSSYNEQFF.

The chain joins TRBV15 to TRBJ1-4; D gene uncertain. V was pared by 0 bases and J by 8 bases, with 7 bases between. Looked up from germline, CDR1 is LNHNV and CDR2 is YYDKDF (reference sequence). The CDR3 totals 13 residues. The CDR3 reads CATSRDGGEKLFF. CDR3 sequence (DNA): TGTGCCACCAGCAGAGATGGAGGGGAAAAACTGTTTTTT.

The chain joins TRBV12-3 or TRBV12-4 to TRBJ1-6; D uncertain. The CDR3 is made up of 15 amino acids. V shed 5 bases and J shed 8 bases, with 16 bases lying between them. In DNA form, the CDR3 reads TGTGCCAGCAGTCCCCCAGGCGTCCGGGATTCACCCCTCCACTTT. Its protein product is CASSPPGVRDSPLHF.

This clonotype was found a few times. The chain recombines TRBV29-1 with TRBJ2-1, with TRBD1 as a possible D gene (6 bases). The CDR3 is 16 amino acids. The germline V and J ends were trimmed by 8 bases and 0 bases, with 20 bases remaining between them. The germline gives CDR1 SQVTM, CDR2 ANQGSEA. CDR3 protein: CSLGLSTGSSYNEQFF. CDR3 nucleotide sequence: TGCAGCCTGGGCTTGAGTACAGGGAGCTCCTACAATGAGCAGTTCTTC.

This clonotype has a handful of counts. The chain is built from TRBV7-9 and TRBJ2-1; a weak D match, TRBD2 (5 bases). The V end lost 3 bases, the J end lost 2 bases, and 11 bases lay between the germline ends. Germline CDR1 reads SEHNR; CDR2 reads FQNEAQ (reference sequence). This CDR3 has 15 residues. The CDR3 loop reads CASSLTSSAYNEQFF. Here the CDR3 DNA reads TGTGCCAGCAGCTTGACGAGTAGCGCCTACAATGAGCAGTTCTTC.

The chain joins TRBV5-1 to TRBJ2-4, with 7 bases fitting TRBD2. With V trimmed by 4 bases and J by 9 bases, 13 bases remained unmatched. The CDR3 sequence is 15 residues long. Germline CDR1 and CDR2: SGHRS and YFSETQ. The CDR3: CASSQSSPGGGIQYF. CDR3 sequence (DNA): TGCGCCAGCAGCCAGTCGTCTCCGGGAGGTGGCATTCAGTACTTC.